These 3 T cell receptor delta chains were all obtained from the same sample, sequenced in a study of γδ T cells in repeated Plasmodium falciparum infection. TCRdb re-identified clones in the multiplex PCR reads via CATT. Among tens of thousands of delta-chain clones, 1.5% to 2% were seen once, and the ten largest hold roughly 8.6%. Flow sorting of PBMC yielded separate Vgamma9/Vdelta2+ and Vdelta2-negative gammadelta T cell populations for bulk repertoire analysis. The sample consisted of gamma-delta T cells from blood. The receptors were gathered from a pool of human donors (malaria-infected and uninfected, not separated).

This clone has ten or more counts. A far larger clone is one base from this, pointing to a likely read error. The chain employs TRDV1 and TRDJ1; the D is unclear. CDR3 length equals 11 residues. V was trimmed by 7 bases and J by 4 bases, leaving 7 bases between them. Germline CDR1 and CDR2: TSWWSYY and QGS. DNA of the CDR3: TGTGCTCTTGACATTTGCGATAAACTCATCTTT. Translated: CALDICDKLIF.

This clone came up a few times. A far larger clone is one nucleotide away, so this likely arose from a read error. Other DNA sequences in the sample encode the same CDR3. The J gene is TRDJ1, the V gene TRDV1; D gene unclear. CDR1 and CDR2 (germline): TSWWSYY, QGS. The V end was cut by 2 bases, the J end by 11 bases, with 9 bases between. This CDR3 is built from 11 residues. The CDR3 spells CALGENRKLIF. In nucleotides, the CDR3 is TGTGCTCTTGGGGAAAATCGTAAGCTCATCTTT.

Comments on this clone: This probably arose from a read error, given a far larger clone one base away. Other nucleotide sequences in the sample specify the same CDR3. J is TRDJ1 and V is TRDV1; possible D gene TRDD2, 5 bases. TCRdb lists no J gene, so it was determined here by aligning the DNA to germline. The CDR3 totals 20 residues. Trimming removed 3 bases from V and 0 bases from J, with 26 bases in between. Per germline, CDR1 TSWWSYY and CDR2 QGS. The CDR3 here is CALGDHTIFPRATNTDKLIF. CDR3 sequence (DNA): TGTGCTCTTGGGGACCACACAATCTTTCCTCGCGCAACGAACACCGATAAACTCATCTTT.